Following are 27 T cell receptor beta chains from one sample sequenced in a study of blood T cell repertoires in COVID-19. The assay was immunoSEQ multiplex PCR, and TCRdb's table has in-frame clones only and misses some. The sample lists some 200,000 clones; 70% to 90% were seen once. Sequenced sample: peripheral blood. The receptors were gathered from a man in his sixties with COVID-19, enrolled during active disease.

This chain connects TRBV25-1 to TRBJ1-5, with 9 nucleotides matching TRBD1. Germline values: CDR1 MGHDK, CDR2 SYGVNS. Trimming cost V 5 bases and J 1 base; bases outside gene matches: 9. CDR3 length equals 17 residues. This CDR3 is CASSPQRGQGSNQPQHF. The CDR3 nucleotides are TGTGCCAGCAGTCCCCAACGAGGACAGGGGAGCAATCAGCCCCAGCATTTT.

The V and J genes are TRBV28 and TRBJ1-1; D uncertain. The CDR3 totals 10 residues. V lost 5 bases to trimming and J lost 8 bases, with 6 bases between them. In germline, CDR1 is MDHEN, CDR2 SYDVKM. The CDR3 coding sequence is TGTGCCAGCAGTGAGGAAGAAGCTTTCTTT. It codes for CASSEEEAFF.

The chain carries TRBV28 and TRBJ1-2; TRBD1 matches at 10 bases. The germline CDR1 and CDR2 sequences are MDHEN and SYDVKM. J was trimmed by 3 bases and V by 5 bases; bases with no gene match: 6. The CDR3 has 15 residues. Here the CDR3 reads CASSPQDRGYYGYTF. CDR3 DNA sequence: TGTGCCAGCAGTCCCCAGGACAGGGGGTACTATGGCTACACCTTC.

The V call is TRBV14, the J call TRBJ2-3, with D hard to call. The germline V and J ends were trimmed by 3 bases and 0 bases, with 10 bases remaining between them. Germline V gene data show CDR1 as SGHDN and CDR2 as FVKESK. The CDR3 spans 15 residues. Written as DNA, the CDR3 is TGTGCCAGCAGCCACGAACAGATCAGCACAGATACGCAGTATTTT. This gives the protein CASSHEQISTDTQYF. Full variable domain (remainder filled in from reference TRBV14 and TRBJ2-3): EAGVTQFPSHSVIEKGQTVTLRCDPISGHDNLYWYRRVMGKEIKFLLHFVKESKQDESGMPNNRFLAERTGGTYSTLKVQPAELEDSGVYFCASSHEQISTDTQYFGPGTRLTVL.

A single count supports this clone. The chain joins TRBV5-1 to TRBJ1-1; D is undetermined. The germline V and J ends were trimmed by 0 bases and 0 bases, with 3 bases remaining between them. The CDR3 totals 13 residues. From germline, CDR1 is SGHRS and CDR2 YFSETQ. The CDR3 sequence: CASSLVVNTEAFF. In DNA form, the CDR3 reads TGCGCCAGCAGCTTGGTCGTGAACACTGAAGCTTTCTTT.

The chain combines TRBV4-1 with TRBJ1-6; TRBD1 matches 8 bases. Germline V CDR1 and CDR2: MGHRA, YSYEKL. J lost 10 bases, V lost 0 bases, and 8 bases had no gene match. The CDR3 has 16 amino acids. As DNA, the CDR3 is TGCGCCAGCAGCCAAGATGGACAGGGCAGGGCCTCACCCCTCCACTTT. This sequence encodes CASSQDGQGRASPLHF.

CDR3 DNA sequence: TGCGCCAGCAGCTTGTATCAAGAGACCCAGTACTTC. Its translation is CASSLYQETQYF. The chain links TRBV5-1 to TRBJ2-5; D is ambiguous. V lost 1 base and J lost 2, with 3 bases in between. Germline V CDR1 and CDR2: SGHRS, YFSETQ. The CDR3 spans 12 residues. The full variable domain, with the rest looked up from reference TRBV5-1 and TRBJ2-5, is KAGVTQTPRYLIKTRGQQVTLSCSPISGHRSVSWYQQTPGQGLQFLFEYFSETQRNKGNFPGRFSGRQFSNSRSEMNVSTLELGDSALYLCASSLYQETQYFGPGTRLLVL.

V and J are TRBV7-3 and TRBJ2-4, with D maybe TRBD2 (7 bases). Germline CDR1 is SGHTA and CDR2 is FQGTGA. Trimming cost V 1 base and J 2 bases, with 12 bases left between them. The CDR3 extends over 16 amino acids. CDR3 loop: CASSLNGGLPKNIQYF. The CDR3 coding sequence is TGTGCCAGCAGCTTAAACGGGGGGCTGCCCAAAAACATTCAGTACTTC. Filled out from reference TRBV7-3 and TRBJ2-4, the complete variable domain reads GAGVSQTPSNKVTEKGKYVELRCDPISGHTALYWYRQSLGQGPEFLIYFQGTGAADDSGLPNDRFFAVRPEGSVSTLKIQRTERGDSAVYLCASSLNGGLPKNIQYFGAGTRLSVL.

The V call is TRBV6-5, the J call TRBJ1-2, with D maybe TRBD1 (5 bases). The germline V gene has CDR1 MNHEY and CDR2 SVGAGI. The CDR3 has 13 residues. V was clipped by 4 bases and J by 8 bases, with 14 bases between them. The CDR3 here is CASSSDSSKGYTF. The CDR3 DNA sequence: TGTGCCAGCAGTTCCGACAGTTCTAAAGGCTACACCTTC.

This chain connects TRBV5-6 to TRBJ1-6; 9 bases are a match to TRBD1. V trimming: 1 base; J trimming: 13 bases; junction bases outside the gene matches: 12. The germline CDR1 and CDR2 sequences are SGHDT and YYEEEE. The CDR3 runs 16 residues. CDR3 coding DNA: TGTGCCAGCAGCTTGTTGGCTTTGGGACAGGGTGTCCCCCTCCACTTT. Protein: CASSLLALGQGVPLHF.

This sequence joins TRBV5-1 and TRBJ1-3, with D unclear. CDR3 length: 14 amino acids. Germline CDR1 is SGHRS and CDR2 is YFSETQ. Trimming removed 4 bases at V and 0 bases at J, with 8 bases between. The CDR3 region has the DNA TGCGCCAGCAGCCAGGACTCCTCTGGAAACACCATATATTTT. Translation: CASSQDSSGNTIYF.

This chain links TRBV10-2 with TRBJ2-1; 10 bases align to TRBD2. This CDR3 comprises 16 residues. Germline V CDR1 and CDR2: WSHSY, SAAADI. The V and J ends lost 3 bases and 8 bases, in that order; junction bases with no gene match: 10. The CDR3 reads CASSDMFASGRYEQFF. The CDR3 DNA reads TGCGCCAGCAGTGACATGTTTGCTAGCGGGAGATATGAGCAGTTCTTC.

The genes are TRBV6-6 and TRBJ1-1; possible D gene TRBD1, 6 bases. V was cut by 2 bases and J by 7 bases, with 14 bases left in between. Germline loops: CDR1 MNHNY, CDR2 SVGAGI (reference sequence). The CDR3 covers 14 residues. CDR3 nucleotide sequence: TGTGCCAGCAGTTACAGGGGGGGCTCGGGTGAAGCTTTCTTT. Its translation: CASSYRGGSGEAFF.

The CDR3 DNA reads TGTGCCAGCAGTTTTACTAGCGGGAGGGGAGATACGCAGTATTTT. Residues: CASSFTSGRGDTQYF. This sequence joins TRBV28 and TRBJ2-3; 13 bases map to TRBD2. The CDR3 runs to 15 residues. V shed 3 bases and J 5 bases; nucleotides not matched to a gene: 2. The V gene's germline CDR1 is MDHEN and CDR2 SYDVKM.

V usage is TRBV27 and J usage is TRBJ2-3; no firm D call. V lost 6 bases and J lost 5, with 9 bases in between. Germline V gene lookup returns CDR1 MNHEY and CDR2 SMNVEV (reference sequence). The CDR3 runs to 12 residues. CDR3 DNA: TGTGCCAGCAGCCCAAACATAGATACGCAGTATTTT. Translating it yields CASSPNIDTQYF.

The CDR3 sequence is CASSTPPDRATEAFF. The DNA for the CDR3 is TGTGCCAGCAGCACACCGCCGGACAGGGCGACTGAAGCTTTCTTT. This chain uses TRBV6-6 with TRBJ1-1, with 8 bases fitting TRBD1. The CDR3 sequence is 15 residues long. The trim removed 6 bases at V and 5 bases at J, leaving 11 bases unmatched. Germline V gives CDR1 MNHNY, CDR2 SVGAGI (reference sequence).

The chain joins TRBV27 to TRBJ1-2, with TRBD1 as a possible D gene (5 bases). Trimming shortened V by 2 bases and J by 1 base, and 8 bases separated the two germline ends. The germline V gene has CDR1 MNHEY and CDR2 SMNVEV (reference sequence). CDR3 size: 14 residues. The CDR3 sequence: CASSLDGGNYGYTF. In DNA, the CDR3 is TGTGCCAGCAGTTTAGACGGGGGTAACTATGGCTACACCTTC.

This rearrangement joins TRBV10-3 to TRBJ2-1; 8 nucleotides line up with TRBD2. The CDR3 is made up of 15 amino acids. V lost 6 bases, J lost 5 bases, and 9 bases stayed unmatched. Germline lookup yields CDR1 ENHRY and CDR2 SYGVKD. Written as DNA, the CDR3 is TGTGCCATCAGGGAAGACGGACTAGCCAACAATGAGCAGTTCTTC. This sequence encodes CAIREDGLANNEQFF.

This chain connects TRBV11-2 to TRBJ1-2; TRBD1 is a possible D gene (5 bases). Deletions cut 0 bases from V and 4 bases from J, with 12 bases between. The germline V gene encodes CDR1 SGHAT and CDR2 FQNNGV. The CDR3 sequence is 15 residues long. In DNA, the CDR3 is TGTGCCAGCAGCTTAGATCCAGGGTCAAGCTATGGCTACACCTTC. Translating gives CASSLDPGSSYGYTF.

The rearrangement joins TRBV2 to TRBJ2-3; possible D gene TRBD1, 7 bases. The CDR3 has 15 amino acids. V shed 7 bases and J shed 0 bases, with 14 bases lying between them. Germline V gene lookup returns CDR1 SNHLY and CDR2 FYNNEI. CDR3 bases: TGTGCCAGCATTGGAGGGGGCCCTAGCACAGATACGCAGTATTTT. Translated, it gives CASIGGGPSTDTQYF.

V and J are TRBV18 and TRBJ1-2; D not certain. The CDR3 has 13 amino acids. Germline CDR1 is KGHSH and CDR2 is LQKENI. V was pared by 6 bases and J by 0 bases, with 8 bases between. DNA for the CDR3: TGTGCCAGCTCCGACGGGGCTAACTATGGCTACACCTTC. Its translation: CASSDGANYGYTF.

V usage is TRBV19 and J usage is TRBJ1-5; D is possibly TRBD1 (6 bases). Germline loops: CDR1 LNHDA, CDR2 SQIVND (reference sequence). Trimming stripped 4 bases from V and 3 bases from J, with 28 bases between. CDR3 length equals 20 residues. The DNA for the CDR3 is TGTGCCAGTAGTAGAGGAAGTGGGACATCAATTGGGGGTTCCAATCAGCCCCAGCATTTT. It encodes CASSRGSGTSIGGSNQPQHF.

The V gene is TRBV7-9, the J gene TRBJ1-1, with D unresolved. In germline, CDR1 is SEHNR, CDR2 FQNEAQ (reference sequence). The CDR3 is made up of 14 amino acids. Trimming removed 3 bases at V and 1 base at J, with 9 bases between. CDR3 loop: CASSFSGTNTEAFF. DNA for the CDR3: TGTGCCAGCAGCTTTTCAGGAACGAACACTGAAGCTTTCTTT.

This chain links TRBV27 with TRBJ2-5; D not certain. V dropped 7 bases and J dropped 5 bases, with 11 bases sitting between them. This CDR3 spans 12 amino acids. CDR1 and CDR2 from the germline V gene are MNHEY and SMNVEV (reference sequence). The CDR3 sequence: CASNSPGETQYF. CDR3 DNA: TGTGCCAGCAACTCCCCCGGGGAGACCCAGTACTTC.

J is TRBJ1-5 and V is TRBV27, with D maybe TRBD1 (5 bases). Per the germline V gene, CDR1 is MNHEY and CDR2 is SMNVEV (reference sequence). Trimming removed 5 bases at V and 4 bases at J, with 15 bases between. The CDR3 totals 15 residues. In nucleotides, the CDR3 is TGTGCCAGCAGTCCAACGGGACTCCCGAATCAGCCCCAGCATTTT. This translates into CASSPTGLPNQPQHF.

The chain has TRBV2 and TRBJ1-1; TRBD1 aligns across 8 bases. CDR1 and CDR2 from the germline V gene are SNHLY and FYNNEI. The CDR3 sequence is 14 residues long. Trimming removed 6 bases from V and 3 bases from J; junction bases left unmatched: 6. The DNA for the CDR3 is TGTGCCAGCAGCCTCCGGACAGGGTACACTGAAGCTTTCTTT. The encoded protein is CASSLRTGYTEAFF.

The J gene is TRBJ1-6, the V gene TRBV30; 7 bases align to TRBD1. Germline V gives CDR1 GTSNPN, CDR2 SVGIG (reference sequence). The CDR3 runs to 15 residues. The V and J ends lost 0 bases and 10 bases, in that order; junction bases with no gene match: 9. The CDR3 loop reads CAWSVGQTRFSPLHF. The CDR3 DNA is TGTGCCTGGAGTGTGGGACAGACGAGGTTCTCACCCCTCCACTTT.